This T cell receptor beta chain was documented in a study of blood T cells in healthy people across ages. Findings and limits, study-wide: Diversity figures derived from one million T cells were judged to underestimate the true value. Not knowing donor CMV status may have confounded expanded clonotype changes.

The second PCR ran about 6 to 11 cycles with a sample-barcoded 5' primer and J-beta primers. TCRdb used MiXCR to reprocess the 5' RACE reads, holding one entry per CDR3 protein. Here the sample spans around 800,000 distinct CDR3 sequences, roughly 25% being singletons. V lost 3 bases to trimming and J lost 5 bases, with 15 bases between them. The CDR3 is made up of 15 amino acids. Comment on this clonotype: Its specificity is not known.

The sample also formed part of further work on T cells of mothers and their children. From that report: Random nucleotides (2-4) and sample barcodes were added by the M1S primer used in the second PCR.

The sequencing sample was made of blood. The origin of this receptor is a boy aged 10-17 years in good health. The chain joins TRBV5-7 to TRBJ1-5; D not resolved. TRBV5-7 is an ORF, and what it does is uncertain. The CDR3 here is CASSSPRGRDQPQHF. CDR3 DNA: TGTGCCAGCAGCTCCCCACGGGGAAGGGATCAGCCCCAGCATTTT.